This T cell receptor (beta chain) appears in the sequencing data of a study of T cells after yellow fever vaccination. Study in general: Fractions of limited cellularity were prepared by means of SMART-Seq v4 Ultra Low Input.

TCRdb ran MiXCR on the 5' RACE reads and lists one entry per CDR3 protein. This table has hundreds of thousands of distinct CDR3 sequences, approximately 13% appearing once. Whole-study findings and limits: Subsequent booster samples again held most clones from primary vaccination (roughly 96% CD4, 85% to 90% CD8).

This clonotype was found a few times. Its antigen is still unknown. The V gene end was trimmed by 0 bases and the J gene end by 5 bases; junction bases not matched to a gene: 4. Germline CDR1 LGHNA, CDR2 YSLEER. The CDR3 is 15 residues long. This chain connects TRBV4-3 to TRBJ2-5, with TRBD2 identical over 9 bases. The receptor comes from a man between 18 and 29 years old who received the YFV17D yellow fever vaccine. This sample comprised CD4+ T cells sorted from PBMCs, obtained 15 days after the yellow fever booster vaccination. The CDR3 nucleotides are TGCGCCAGCAGCCAAGAAGCCAGCGGGGGGGAGACCCAGTACTTC. Protein: CASSQEASGGETQYF.